These 16 T cell receptor beta chains share one sample of origin, sequenced in a study of T-cell reconstitution after alpha-beta-depleted transplantation in children. Unique molecular identifiers were built into the TCRbeta library. TCRdb independently ran MiXCR on the PCR reads; one entry per CDR3 protein. The data show hundreds of thousands of distinct CDR3 sequences, around 13% seen once. The sequenced sample was PBMCs, obtained before TCRalphabeta/CD19-depleted stem cell transplant. These receptors came from a girl aged 2-15 years with congenital amegakaryocytic thrombocytopenia, due to receive a stem cell transplant.

This chain links TRBV6-1 with TRBJ1-4; D gene unclear. This CDR3 region has 14 residues. V was clipped by 6 bases and J by 5 bases, with 13 bases between them. Germline V gives CDR1 MNHNS, CDR2 SASEGT. This chain's CDR3 is CASRRRIGNEKLFF. CDR3 sequence (DNA): TGTGCCAGCAGGCGACGGATCGGAAATGAAAAACTGTTTTTT.

This clonotype occurred many times. This chain joins TRBV5-1 and TRBJ1-1, with D perhaps matching TRBD1 (5 bases). This CDR3 has 16 residues. The ends were cut back, 3 bases at V and 8 bases at J, with 23 bases in the middle. The germline V gene has CDR1 SGHRS and CDR2 YFSETQ. The CDR3 DNA reads as TGCGCCAGCAGCTCTCAGCCTGGACACTCCCTGGGGGAAGCTTTCTTT. Protein product: CASSSQPGHSLGEAFF.

In its sample, this clonotype was seen many times. The chain combines TRBV14 with TRBJ2-7; D is uncertain. CDR3 length: 13 amino acids. Deletions cut 2 bases from V and 3 bases from J, with 8 bases between. Germline lookup yields CDR1 SGHDN and CDR2 FVKESK. The CDR3 DNA reads TGTGCCAGCAGCCAAAGTGCCTACTACGAGCAGTACTTC. Translation: CASSQSAYYEQYF.

V usage is TRBV5-1 and J usage is TRBJ2-2, with 12 bases fitting TRBD2. This CDR3 comprises 14 residues. CDR1 SGHRS and CDR2 YFSETQ come from the germline V gene. The J segment lost 6 bases and the V segment lost 3 bases, leaving 0 bases of the junction unmatched. The CDR3, as DNA: TGCGCCAGCAGCTCTAGCGGGAGGGCCGGGGAGCTGTTTTTT. Amino acid sequence: CASSSSGRAGELFF.

This sequence joins TRBV5-1 and TRBJ2-7; possibly TRBD2 for D (6 bases). The CDR3 is made up of 15 amino acids. Germline V lookup: CDR1 SGHRS, CDR2 YFSETQ. Trimming cost V 5 bases and J 2 bases, with 17 bases left between them. Here the CDR3 DNA reads TGCGCCAGCAGTATTGGTAGCGGAGGGACCTACGAGCAGTACTTC. Amino acids: CASSIGSGGTYEQYF.

This clonotype was observed at least ten times. The V call is TRBV6-5, the J call TRBJ2-2; D possibly matches TRBD1 or TRBD2 (5 bases each). In germline, CDR1 is MNHEY, CDR2 SVGAGI. The CDR3 consists of 13 residues. Trimming cost V 3 bases and J 6 bases, with 8 bases left between them. DNA for the CDR3: TGTGCCAGCAGTTATAAGGGACCCGGGGAGCTGTTTTTT. It translates to CASSYKGPGELFF.

This clonotype has a handful of counts. The chain employs TRBV29-1 and TRBJ2-7, with a tentative D call TRBD1 (5 bases). The CDR3 totals 14 residues. The V end was cut by 0 bases, the J end by 1 base, with 10 bases between. Germline V gene data show CDR1 as SQVTM and CDR2 as ANQGSEA. CDR3 in DNA: TGCAGCGTTGAAGATCAGGGCCAGTCCTACGAGCAGTACTTC. Translated: CSVEDQGQSYEQYF.

This clonotype has only a few counts. The chain recombines TRBV20-1 with TRBJ2-7, with 13 bases aligning to TRBD2. The J segment lost 2 bases and the V segment lost 4 bases, leaving 20 bases of the junction unmatched. This CDR3 contains 20 residues. Looked up from germline, CDR1 is DFQATT and CDR2 is SNEGSKA (reference sequence). The CDR3 sequence: CSATPPWETSGRPLPYEQYF. As DNA, the CDR3 is TGCAGTGCTACACCCCCCTGGGAGACTAGCGGGAGGCCATTACCCTACGAGCAGTACTTC.

CDR3 nucleotide sequence: TGTGCCAGCAGCTTCGAACGCTCTGGAAACACCATATATTTT. It yields the protein CASSFERSGNTIYF. V usage is TRBV7-8 and J usage is TRBJ1-3, with D unclear. Deletions cut 3 bases from V and 0 bases from J, with 6 bases between. The length of the CDR3 is 14 residues. In germline, CDR1 is SGHVS, CDR2 FQNEAQ. The full variable domain, its missing parts supplied by reference TRBV7-8 and TRBJ1-3, is GAGVSQSPRYKVAKRGQDVALRCDPISGHVSLFWYQQALGQGPEFLTYFQNEAQLDKSGLPSDRFFAERPEGSVSTLKIQRTQQEDSAVYLCASSFERSGNTIYFGEGSWLTVV.

This clonotype occurred a few times. V and J are TRBV5-1 and TRBJ2-2; perhaps TRBD2 as D (6 bases). The length of the CDR3 is 15 residues. Trimming took off 4 bases at V and 4 bases at J, with 14 bases between the two ends. CDR1 SGHRS and CDR2 YFSETQ come from the germline V gene. CDR3 amino acids: CASSPMGGSTGELFF. CDR3 bases: TGCGCCAGCAGCCCGATGGGAGGATCCACCGGGGAGCTGTTTTTT.

This clonotype was picked up many times. The chain is built from TRBV3-1 and TRBJ1-2, with D perhaps TRBD1 (5 bases). Germline V CDR1 and CDR2: LGHDT, YNNKEL (reference sequence). The V and J ends lost 2 bases and 6 bases respectively, with 7 bases between them. The CDR3 is 12 residues long. This chain's CDR3 is CASSQSGHGYTF. CDR3 nucleotide sequence: TGTGCCAGCAGCCAATCAGGGCATGGCTACACCTTC.

The V gene is TRBV12-3 or TRBV12-4, the J gene TRBJ2-5; D gene uncertain. Trimming removed 6 bases from V and 5 bases from J, with 13 bases in between. The CDR3 runs 13 residues. The CDR3 is CASRVLGEETQYF. The DNA for the CDR3 is TGTGCCAGCAGGGTCCTGGGCGAGGAGACCCAGTACTTC.

In its sample, this clonotype was seen many times. This chain joins TRBV20-1 and TRBJ2-1, with D unresolved. This CDR3 is built from 13 residues. Per germline, CDR1 DFQATT and CDR2 SNEGSKA (reference sequence). With 1 base removed from V and 2 bases from J, the gap between germline ends came to 6 bases. The CDR3: CSARGGTYNEQFF. The CDR3, as DNA: TGCAGTGCTAGAGGTGGGACCTACAATGAGCAGTTCTTC.

In this sample, this clonotype turned up a few times. This chain connects TRBV19 to TRBJ1-1; 7 bases line up with TRBD1. The CDR3 runs to 13 residues. V gave up 3 bases and J gave up 6 bases; unmatched junction bases: 4. The germline V gene has CDR1 LNHDA and CDR2 SQIVND (reference sequence). The CDR3 loop is CASSIRQGPEAFF. CDR3 DNA sequence: TGTGCCAGTAGTATCCGACAGGGTCCTGAAGCTTTCTTT.

This clonotype appeared once. V and J are TRBV20-1 and TRBJ1-5, with 7 positions matching TRBD1. Per the germline V gene, CDR1 is DFQATT and CDR2 is SNEGSKA (reference sequence). This CDR3 is built from 16 residues. V gave up 0 bases and J gave up 3 bases; unmatched junction bases: 8. The CDR3 loop reads CSARDPGQLPNQPQHF. The CDR3, as DNA: TGCAGTGCTAGAGACCCGGGACAGCTCCCCAATCAGCCCCAGCATTTT.

This clonotype was seen a handful of times. The chain couples TRBV6-1 to TRBJ2-5, with D hard to call. CDR1 MNHNS and CDR2 SASEGT come from the germline V gene. This CDR3 comprises 15 residues. Trimming stripped 6 bases from V and 5 bases from J, with 19 bases between. CDR3 coding DNA: TGTGCCAGCAGCCCCAGGATGGAGTTCCTTGAGACCCAGTACTTC. Amino acid sequence: CASSPRMEFLETQYF.